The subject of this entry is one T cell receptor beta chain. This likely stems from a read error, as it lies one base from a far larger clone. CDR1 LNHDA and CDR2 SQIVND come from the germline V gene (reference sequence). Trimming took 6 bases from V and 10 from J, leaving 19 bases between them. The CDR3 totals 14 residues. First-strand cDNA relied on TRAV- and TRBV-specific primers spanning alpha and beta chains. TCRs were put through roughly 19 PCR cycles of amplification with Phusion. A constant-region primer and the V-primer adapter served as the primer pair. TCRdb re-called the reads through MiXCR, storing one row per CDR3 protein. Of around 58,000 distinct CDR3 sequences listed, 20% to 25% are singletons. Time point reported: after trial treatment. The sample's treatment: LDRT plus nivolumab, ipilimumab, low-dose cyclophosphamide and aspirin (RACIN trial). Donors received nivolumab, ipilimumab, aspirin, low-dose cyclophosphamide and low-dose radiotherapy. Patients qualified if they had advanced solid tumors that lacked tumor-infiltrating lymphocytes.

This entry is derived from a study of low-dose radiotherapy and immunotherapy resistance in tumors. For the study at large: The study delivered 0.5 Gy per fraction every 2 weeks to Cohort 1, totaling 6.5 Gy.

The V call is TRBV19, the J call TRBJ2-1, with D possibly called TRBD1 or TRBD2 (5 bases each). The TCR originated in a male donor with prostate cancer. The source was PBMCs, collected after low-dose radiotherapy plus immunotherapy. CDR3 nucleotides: TGTGCCAGTAGACCCCGGGACCGAAACTACGAGCAGTTCTTC. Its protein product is CASRPRDRNYEQFF.